This T cell receptor beta chain was recorded in a study of STAT5B mutations in CD4+ large granular lymphocyte leukemia. Findings and limits, study-wide: Compared with healthy controls (2/35), patient top clones favored TRBV06 (8/27).

With regard to this clone: Its antigen is unknown.

Germline V CDR1 and CDR2: SGHNT, YYREEE (reference sequence). V gave up 4 bases and J gave up 0 bases; unmatched junction bases: 9. This CDR3 region has 16 residues. Only in-frame clones appear in the TCRdb table, and some are missing; sequencing was by immunoSEQ multiplex PCR. Of about 33,000 clones in the sample, approximately 81% are singletons; the top ten hold approximately 0.29%. The chain links TRBV5-4 to TRBJ2-7; 8 positions match TRBD1. This TCR came from a human donor in good health. Sample: CD4+ T cells from blood buffy coats. CDR3 sequence reads: CASSEGTGAPSYEQYF. The CDR3 region has the DNA TGTGCCAGCAGCGAGGGGACAGGCGCCCCCTCCTACGAGCAGTACTTC.